This entry describes one TCR beta chain. This entry belongs to a study of T cells after yellow fever vaccination. Study-level findings and limits: The booster saw the reappearance of most primary-vaccination clones (about 95% CD4, around 88% CD8). There was a small share of clonotypes that showed up in both the CD4 and CD8 compartments.

A universal primer site and UMIs were added as TCR cDNA was made by 5'RACE template switching. TCRdb re-analysed the 5' RACE reads in MiXCR, keeping a single row per CDR3 protein. Of approximately 96,000 distinct CDR3 sequences listed, approximately 8.4% are singletons. CDR1 MNHEY and CDR2 SVGAGI come from the germline V gene. This CDR3 comprises 14 residues. The V end lost 2 bases, the J end lost 7 bases, and 12 bases lay between the germline ends. The receptor was derived from a man between 18 and 35 years old who received the YFV17D yellow fever vaccine. This material consisted of CD8+ T cells not binding an NS4B(214-222) dextramer, sorted from PBMCs, taken roughly 15 days after the first yellow fever vaccination. This chain connects TRBV6-5 to TRBJ2-1, with a weak D call TRBD2 (6 bases). The CDR3 DNA reads as TGTGCCAGCAGTTACCGGGGCGGGAAGAATGAGCAGTTCTTC. Its protein product is CASSYRGGKNEQFF.